The 4 T cell receptor beta chains given below trace back to one sample, sequenced in a study of blood T cell repertoires in COVID-19. Produced via immunoSEQ multiplex PCR; TCRdb's table is partial and in-frame only. The table lists 50,000 to 75,000 clones, around 82% of them singletons. Sequenced sample: peripheral blood. Source of these receptors: an elderly man with active or convalescent COVID-19.

The rearrangement links TRBV5-6 to TRBJ1-6; 8 positions match TRBD1. The CDR3 contains 16 residues. V was clipped by 2 bases and J by 10 bases; unmatched bases: 11. Germline assignment: CDR1 SGHDT and CDR2 YYEEEE. CDR3 residues: CASSFKAWTGTSPLHF. Here the CDR3 DNA reads TGTGCCAGCAGCTTTAAAGCATGGACAGGGACGTCACCCCTCCACTTT.

This clone was observed once. V usage is TRBV29-1 and J usage is TRBJ1-2; no firm D call. The CDR3 runs 12 residues. Germline V gives CDR1 SQVTM, CDR2 ANQGSEA. Trimming left V 7 bases short and J 6 bases short, with 15 bases between. The CDR3 protein is CSAHGPGDGYTF. The CDR3 nucleotides read TGCAGCGCCCACGGGCCCGGGGATGGCTACACCTTC. Complete variable domain (other parts from reference TRBV29-1 and TRBJ1-2): SAVISQKPSRDICQRGTSLTIQCQVDSQVTMMFWYRQQPGQSLTLIATANQGSEATYESGFVIDKFPISRPNLTFSTLTVSNMSPEDSSIYLCSAHGPGDGYTFGSGTRLTVV.

At least ten counts were recorded for this clone. This rearrangement joins TRBV7-2 to TRBJ1-5; D remains ambiguous. Germline V gene data show CDR1 as SGHTA and CDR2 as FQGNSA. Trimming removed 5 bases at V and 3 bases at J, with 11 bases between. The CDR3 runs to 14 residues. The CDR3: CASSPGEINQPQHF. CDR3 bases: TGTGCCAGCAGCCCTGGGGAGATCAATCAGCCCCAGCATTTT.

The J gene is TRBJ2-7, the V gene TRBV7-8; D is undetermined. Trimming took 5 bases from V and 4 from J, leaving 6 bases between them. The CDR3 is made up of 11 amino acids. The germline V gene has CDR1 SGHVS and CDR2 FQNEAQ. CDR3 DNA sequence: TGTGCCAGCAGCCTAAATTACGAGCAGTACTTC. This translates into CASSLNYEQYF.